A single T cell receptor (beta chain) is shown here with its context. What it binds is unknown. The CDR3 totals 12 residues. Germline CDR1 and CDR2: PRHDT and FYEKMQ (reference sequence). One entry per CDR3 protein, without DNA, is what TCRdb gives after re-calling the 5' RACE reads. This sample's table reports some 140,000 distinct CDR3 sequences. The sample originates from a study of T cells expressing NK-cell markers. Background on the study: Sorted CD3+CD56+NKG2C+, CD3+CD56+NKG2C- and CD3+CD56-NKG2C+ T cells provided the TCR beta repertoires. Eight donors were sequenced, seven testing HCMV-seropositive and one testing seronegative.

Findings and caveats of the study: Topping the CD3+CD56-NKG2C+ fraction as well were these clonotypes, in a few donors. In roughly 6 donors, dominant CD3+CD56+NKG2C+ clones formed 1.0-7.0% of CD8+ cells.

The rearrangement joins TRBV13 to TRBJ2-7; TCRdb calls TRBD1, which cannot be checked without DNA. Specimen: blood T cells: a sorted CD56 or NKG2C T cell subset, CD4+ or CD8+ T cells, or bulk PBMC T cells (not recorded which). The receptor comes from a woman between 45 and 60 years old in good health. CDR3 in amino acids: CASTRQGYEQYF.